Reported below is one T cell receptor (beta chain). Antigen: not known. These data belong to a study of shared clonotypes between healthy human individuals. Study results and limitations: Non-shared clonotypes had lower generation probabilities than those shared by all four donors. It was observed that about 5% of naive CD4 clonotypes were shared across several donors.

This CDR3 is built from 15 residues. Trimming removed 5 bases at V and 6 bases at J, with 17 bases between. The V gene's germline CDR1 is SGHVS and CDR2 FQNEAQ. Profiling relied on immunoSEQ multiplex PCR, and the TCRdb table lists in-frame clones only, not all of them. The table shows under 2,500,000 clones, with approximately 94% occurring only once. Sequenced material: naive CD4+ T cells sorted from blood. The subset: CD45RA+ positively selected. This receptor was obtained from a man in his late teens or twenties in good health. This chain uses TRBV7-8 with TRBJ1-5, with D maybe TRBD1 (5 bases). CDR3 sequence: CASSRSGLGGQPQHF. The CDR3 DNA follows: TGTGCCAGCAGCCGATCCGGACTGGGGGGTCAGCCCCAGCATTTT.